This T cell receptor beta chain was recovered during a study of technical replicates of blood from several donors. TCRdb keeps only in-frame clones here, not all; method: immunoSEQ multiplex PCR. The top ten clones hold 3.9% of a sample with some 47,000 clones, approximately 90% of them seen once. The V end was cut by 0 bases, the J end by 8 bases, with 8 bases between. Germline loops: CDR1 SGHTA, CDR2 FQGTGA. The CDR3 is 13 amino acids. The receptor was isolated from a human donor in good health. Some clones in this sample may be carry-over from other donors' samples. This sequence joins TRBV7-3 and TRBJ2-1; unclear D gene. The sample taken for sequencing was PBMCs. The CDR3 loop is CASSLTRLDEQFF. In DNA, the CDR3 is TGTGCCAGCAGCTTAACCAGGTTAGATGAGCAGTTCTTC.